These 6 T cell receptor beta chains came from one sample sequenced in a study of blood T cell repertoires in COVID-19. The assay was immunoSEQ multiplex PCR, and TCRdb's table has in-frame clones only and misses some. This table holds approximately 200,000 clones, less than 90% found once. Source material: peripheral blood. These TCRs come from a man aged 65-85 years with acute or convalescent COVID-19.

In its sample, this clone was seen once. The chain carries TRBV2 and TRBJ2-7; weak D call: TRBD1 (5 bases). In germline, CDR1 is SNHLY, CDR2 FYNNEI. CDR3 length: 13 amino acids. The germline V and J ends were trimmed by 9 bases and 0 bases, with 12 bases remaining between them. The CDR3 spells CASNRFSSYEQYF. CDR3 nucleotide sequence: TGTGCCAGTAACAGGTTTAGCTCCTACGAGCAGTACTTC.

The chain uses TRBV7-2 and TRBJ2-1; a possible D gene is TRBD1 (6 bases). This CDR3 comprises 15 residues. Looked up from germline, CDR1 is SGHTA and CDR2 is FQGNSA. V lost 4 bases, J lost 0 bases, and 10 bases lay in between. The CDR3 reads CASSSDSSSYNEQFF. CDR3 coding DNA: TGTGCCAGCAGCTCGGACAGCAGCTCCTACAATGAGCAGTTCTTC.

Comments on this clone: One end of the junction does not line up with germline, which may come from a read error. The V gene is TRBV6-2 or TRBV6-3, the J gene TRBJ2-2; the D gene is possibly TRBD2 (5 bases). The CDR3 totals 17 residues. Looked up from germline, CDR1 is MNHEY and CDR2 is SVGEGT. Here the CDR3 reads CASSYTLRATNTGELFF. DNA of the CDR3: TGTGCCAGTAGTTACACTTTGAGGGCAACGAACACCGGGGAGCTGTTTTTT.

This sequence joins TRBV7-9 and TRBJ1-1; 11 positions agree with TRBD1. Per germline, CDR1 SEHNR and CDR2 FQNEAQ (reference sequence). This CDR3 has 14 residues. V shed 1 base and J 8 bases; nucleotides not matched to a gene: 3. This chain's CDR3 is CASSLVWTGGEAFF. The CDR3 region has the DNA TGTGCCAGCAGCTTAGTTTGGACAGGGGGCGAAGCTTTCTTT.

This chain links TRBV5-4 with TRBJ1-2, with 10 bases aligning to TRBD1. Germline loops: CDR1 SGHNT, CDR2 YYREEE (reference sequence). This CDR3 contains 17 residues. Unmatched junction bases numbered 12, after V lost 3 bases and J lost 4 bases. This CDR3 is CASSSANDRGLGYGYTF. CDR3 DNA: TGTGCCAGCAGCTCAGCAAACGACAGGGGGCTTGGCTATGGCTACACCTTC.

V usage is TRBV19 and J usage is TRBJ2-3; 11 nucleotides align to TRBD1. Trimming cost V 4 bases and J 8 bases; bases outside gene matches: 11. The CDR3 is made up of 16 amino acids. Germline lookup yields CDR1 LNHDA and CDR2 SQIVND (reference sequence). In DNA, the CDR3 is TGTGCCAGTAGTAGGGGACAGGGGGGAGGGGTAGCTACGCAGTATTTT. Residues: CASSRGQGGGVATQYF.